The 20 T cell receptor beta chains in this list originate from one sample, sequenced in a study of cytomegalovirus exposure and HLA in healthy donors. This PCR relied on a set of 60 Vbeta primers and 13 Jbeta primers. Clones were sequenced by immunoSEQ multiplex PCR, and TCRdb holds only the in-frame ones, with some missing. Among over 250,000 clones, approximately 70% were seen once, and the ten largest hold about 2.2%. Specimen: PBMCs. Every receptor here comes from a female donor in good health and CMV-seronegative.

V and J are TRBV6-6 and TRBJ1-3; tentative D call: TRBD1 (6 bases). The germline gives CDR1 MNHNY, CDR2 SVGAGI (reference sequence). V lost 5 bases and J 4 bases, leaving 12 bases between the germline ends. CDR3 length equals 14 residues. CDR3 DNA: TGTGCCAGCAGTCTGGCGGGGGCAGGAAACACCATATATTTT. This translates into CASSLAGAGNTIYF.

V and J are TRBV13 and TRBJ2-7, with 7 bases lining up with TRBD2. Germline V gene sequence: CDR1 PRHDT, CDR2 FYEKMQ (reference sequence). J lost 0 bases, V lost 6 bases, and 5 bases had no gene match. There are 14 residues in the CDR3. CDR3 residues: CASRRAGVSYEQYF. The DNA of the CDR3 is TGTGCCAGCAGGAGGGCGGGAGTCTCCTACGAGCAGTACTTC.

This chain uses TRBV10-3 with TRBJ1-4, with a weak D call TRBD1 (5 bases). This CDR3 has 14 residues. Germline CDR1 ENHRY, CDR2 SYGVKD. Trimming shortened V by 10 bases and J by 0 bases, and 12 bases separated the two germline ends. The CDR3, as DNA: TGTGCCACTCAAGACAGCACAACTAATGAAAAACTGTTTTTT. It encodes CATQDSTTNEKLFF.

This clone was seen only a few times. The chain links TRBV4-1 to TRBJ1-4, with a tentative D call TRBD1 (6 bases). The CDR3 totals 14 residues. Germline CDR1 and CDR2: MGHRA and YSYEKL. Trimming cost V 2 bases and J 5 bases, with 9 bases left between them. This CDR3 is CASSQTGLNEKLFF. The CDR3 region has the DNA TGCGCCAGCAGCCAAACAGGGCTAAATGAAAAACTGTTTTTT.

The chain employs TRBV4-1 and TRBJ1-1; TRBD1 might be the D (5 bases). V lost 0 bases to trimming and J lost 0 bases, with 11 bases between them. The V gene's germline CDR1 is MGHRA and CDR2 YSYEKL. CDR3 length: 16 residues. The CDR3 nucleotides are TGCGCCAGCAGCCAAGACTTGACAGCCATGAACACTGAAGCTTTCTTT. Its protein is CASSQDLTAMNTEAFF.

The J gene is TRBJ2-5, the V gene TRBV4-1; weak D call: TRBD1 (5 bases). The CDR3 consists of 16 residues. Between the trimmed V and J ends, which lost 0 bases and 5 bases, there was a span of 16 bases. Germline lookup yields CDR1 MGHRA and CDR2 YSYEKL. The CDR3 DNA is TGCGCCAGCAGCCAAGAGCACCCCCAGGGTCTGGAGACCCAGTACTTC. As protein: CASSQEHPQGLETQYF.

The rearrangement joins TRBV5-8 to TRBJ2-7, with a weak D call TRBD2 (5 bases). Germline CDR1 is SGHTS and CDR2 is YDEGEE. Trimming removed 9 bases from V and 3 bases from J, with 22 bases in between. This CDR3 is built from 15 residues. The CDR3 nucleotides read TGTGCCACTACTATTCTTCGGGGAAGCCACTACGAGCAGTACTTC. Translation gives CATTILRGSHYEQYF.

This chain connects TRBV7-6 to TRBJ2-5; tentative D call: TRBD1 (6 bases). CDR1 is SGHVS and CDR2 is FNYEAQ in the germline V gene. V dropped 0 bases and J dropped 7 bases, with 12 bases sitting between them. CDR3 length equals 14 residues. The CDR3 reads CASSLASQGATQYF. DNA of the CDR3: TGTGCCAGCAGCTTAGCGTCACAGGGAGCGACCCAGTACTTC.

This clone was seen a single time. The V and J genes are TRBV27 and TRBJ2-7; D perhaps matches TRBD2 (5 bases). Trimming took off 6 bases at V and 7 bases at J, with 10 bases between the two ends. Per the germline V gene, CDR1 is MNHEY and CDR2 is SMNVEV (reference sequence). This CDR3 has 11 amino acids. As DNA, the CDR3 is TGTGCCAGCAGCCTCCGAGGGGAGCAGTACTTC. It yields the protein CASSLRGEQYF.

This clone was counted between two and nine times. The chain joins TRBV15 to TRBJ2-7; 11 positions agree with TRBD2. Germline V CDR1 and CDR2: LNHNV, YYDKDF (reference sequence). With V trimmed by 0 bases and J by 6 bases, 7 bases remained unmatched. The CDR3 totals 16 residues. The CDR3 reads CATSRDYTSGSSEQYF. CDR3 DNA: TGTGCCACCAGCAGAGATTATACTAGCGGGAGCTCCGAGCAGTACTTC.

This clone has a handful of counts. CDR3 coding DNA: TGTGCCAGCAGCACACCGACCGGGACTAGCACAGATACGCAGTATTTT. Protein sequence: CASSTPTGTSTDTQYF. The genes are TRBV9 and TRBJ2-3, with D possibly being TRBD2 (6 bases). The CDR3 has 16 residues. The V end was cut by 4 bases, the J end by 0 bases, with 15 bases between. The germline V gene has CDR1 SGDLS and CDR2 YYNGEE.

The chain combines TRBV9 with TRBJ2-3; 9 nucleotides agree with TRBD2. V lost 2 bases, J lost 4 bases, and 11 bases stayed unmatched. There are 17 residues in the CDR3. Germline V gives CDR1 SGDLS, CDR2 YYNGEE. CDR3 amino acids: CASSVFSSGNGPDTQYF. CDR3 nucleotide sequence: TGTGCCAGCAGCGTGTTCTCTAGCGGGAACGGGCCAGATACGCAGTATTTT. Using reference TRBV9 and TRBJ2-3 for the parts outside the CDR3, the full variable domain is DSGVTQTPKHLITATGQRVTLRCSPRSGDLSVYWYQQSLDQGLQFLIQYYNGEERAKGNILERFSAQQFPDLHSELNLSSLELGDSALYFCASSVFSSGNGPDTQYFGPGTRLTVL.

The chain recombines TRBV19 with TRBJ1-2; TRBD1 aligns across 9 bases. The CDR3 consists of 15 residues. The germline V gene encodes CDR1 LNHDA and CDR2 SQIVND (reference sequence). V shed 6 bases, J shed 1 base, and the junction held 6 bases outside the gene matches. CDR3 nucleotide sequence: TGTGCCAGTAGATCATGGACAGGGGATAACTATGGCTACACCTTC. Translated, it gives CASRSWTGDNYGYTF.

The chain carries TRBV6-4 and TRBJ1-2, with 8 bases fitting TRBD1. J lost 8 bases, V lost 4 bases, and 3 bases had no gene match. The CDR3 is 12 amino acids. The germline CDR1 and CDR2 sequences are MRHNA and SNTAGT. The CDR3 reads CASSAGQGGYTF. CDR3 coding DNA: TGTGCCAGCAGTGCAGGACAGGGAGGCTACACCTTC.

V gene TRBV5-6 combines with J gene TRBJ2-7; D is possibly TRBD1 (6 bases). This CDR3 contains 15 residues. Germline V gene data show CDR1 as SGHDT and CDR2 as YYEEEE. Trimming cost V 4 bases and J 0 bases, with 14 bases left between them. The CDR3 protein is CASSLDSLFSYEQYF. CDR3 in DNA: TGTGCCAGCAGCCTGGACAGCCTTTTCTCCTACGAGCAGTACTTC.

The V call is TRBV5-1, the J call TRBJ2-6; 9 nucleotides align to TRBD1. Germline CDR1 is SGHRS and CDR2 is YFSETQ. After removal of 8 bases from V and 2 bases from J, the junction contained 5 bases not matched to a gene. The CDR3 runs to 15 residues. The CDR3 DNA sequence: TGCGCCAGTACAGGGGGCGCGACTGGGGCCAACGTCCTGACTTTC. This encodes CASTGGATGANVLTF.

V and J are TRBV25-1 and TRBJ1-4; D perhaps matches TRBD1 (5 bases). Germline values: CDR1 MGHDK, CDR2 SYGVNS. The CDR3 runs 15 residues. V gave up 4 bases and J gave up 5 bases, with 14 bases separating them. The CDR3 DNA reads TGTGCCAGCAGTGTAGGAGGGGCACAGAATGAAAAACTGTTTTTT. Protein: CASSVGGAQNEKLFF.

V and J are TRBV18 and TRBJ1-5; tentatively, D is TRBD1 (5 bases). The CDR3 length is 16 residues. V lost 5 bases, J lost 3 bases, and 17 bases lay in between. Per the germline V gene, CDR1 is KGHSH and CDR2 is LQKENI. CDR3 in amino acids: CASSLDRGVVNQPQHF. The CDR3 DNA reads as TGTGCCAGCTCATTGGACCGGGGGGTCGTCAATCAGCCCCAGCATTTT.

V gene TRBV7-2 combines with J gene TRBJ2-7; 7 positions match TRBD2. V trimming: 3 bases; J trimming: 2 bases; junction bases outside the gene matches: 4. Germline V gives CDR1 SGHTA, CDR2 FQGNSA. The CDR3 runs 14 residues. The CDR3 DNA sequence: TGTGCCAGCAGCTTGGTGCGGGGGACCTACGAGCAGTACTTC. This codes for CASSLVRGTYEQYF.

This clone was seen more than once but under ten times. This chain's CDR3 is CASSSPTGSYEQYF. In nucleotides, the CDR3 is TGTGCCAGCAGTTCACCGACAGGGTCCTACGAGCAGTACTTC. The chain is built from TRBV28 and TRBJ2-7, with TRBD1 matching 7 bases. After removal of 4 bases from V and 1 base from J, the junction contained 4 bases not matched to a gene. The CDR3 totals 14 residues. Germline V gene data show CDR1 as MDHEN and CDR2 as SYDVKM.